The rows below give T cell receptor beta chains drawn from one sample of a study of control samples from healthy donors and cancer patients. Assay used: immunoSEQ multiplex PCR; TCRdb lists only in-frame clones, some missing. This table holds around 120,000 clones, 75% to 90% found once. Sequenced input: PBMCs. These receptors all come from a woman aged 50 to 65 with colorectal cancer. Each CDR3 is given without its conserved first and last residue.

CDR3aa: ASNVPGAGEQF
v_gene: TRBV28

CDR3aa: ATSPQISTHEAF
v_gene: TRBV15

CDR3aa: ASSSDRVPGNTIY
v_gene: TRBV5-8

CDR3aa: ASGDLTGSDTGELF
v_gene: TRBV5-1

CDR3aa: ASSPMVRANTGELF
v_gene: TRBV5-6

CDR3aa: ASSYPGSSYNEQF
v_gene: TRBV6-2/TRBV6-3

CDR3aa: ASSQDRGPRDEQY
v_gene: TRBV3-1/TRBV3-2

CDR3aa: ASYSDRNTEAF
v_gene: TRBV2

CDR3aa: ASSISPPGRERRGNEQF
v_gene: TRBV19

CDR3aa: AWSAHYNSPLH
v_gene: TRBV30

CDR3aa: AISESRQRNTEAF
v_gene: TRBV10-3

CDR3aa: ASTGEGLQETQY
v_gene: TRBV2

CDR3aa: ASSIYLAEYSNQPQH
v_gene: TRBV19

CDR3aa: ASSHDTGLAETQY
v_gene: TRBV7-6

CDR3aa: ATRDGQLTYEQY
v_gene: TRBV10-3

CDR3aa: ASSLLDRVHPQH
v_gene: TRBV7-2

CDR3aa: ASSRQGAYEQY
v_gene: TRBV5-1

CDR3aa: ASSAAWDSPLH
v_gene: TRBV9

CDR3aa: ASSVFEQTTEAF
v_gene: TRBV9

CDR3aa: ASSFSTAAAPYEQY
v_gene: TRBV28

CDR3aa: ASSLALTGNTGELF
v_gene: TRBV5-1

CDR3aa: ASSMDRTGNSNQPQH
v_gene: TRBV5-8

CDR3aa: ASSSQTHADIQY
v_gene: TRBV5-1

CDR3aa: ASSSNRGPQQY
v_gene: TRBV9

CDR3aa: ASSLSRENTEAF
v_gene: TRBV5-1

CDR3aa: ASSLAQGGAEAF
v_gene: TRBV7-8

CDR3aa: AWTSGGGTVRHTIY
v_gene: TRBV30

CDR3aa: ASSTSRGLGETQY
v_gene: TRBV28

CDR3aa: ASSPPWGAGGVNTEAF
v_gene: TRBV5-6

CDR3aa: ASTSSTGELF
v_gene: TRBV28

CDR3aa: ASSLYGELF
v_gene: TRBV5-4

CDR3aa: ASSPSGGSGHEQY
v_gene: TRBV9

CDR3aa: ASSYLLRGMNTEAF
v_gene: TRBV6-6